The sequence of this TCR beta chain was determined in a study of blood T cell repertoires in COVID-19. Generated by immunoSEQ multiplex PCR, the TCRdb table keeps only in-frame clones and is missing some. This sample has almost 95,000 clones; approximately 90% occur once, and the top ten carry about 16%. This CDR3 has 15 residues. The V and J ends lost 5 bases and 3 bases respectively, with 19 bases between them. CDR1 is SQVTM, CDR2 ANQGSEA, per germline. Seattle enrolled patients during active infection and tracked them longitudinally. This clonotype originated in an older woman with COVID-19, enrolled during active disease. The source material was peripheral blood. V is TRBV29-1 and J is TRBJ2-5, with D possibly matching TRBD2 (6 bases). The DNA of the CDR3 is TGCAGCGTTTCCCAAAGTGGAGGGACCAAAGAGACCCAGTACTTC. It translates to CSVSQSGGTKETQYF.